The present entry profiles one TCR beta chain with its context. Time point reported: cycle 4 day 1 (C4D1), after five to seven weeks of nivolumab. There was relapse after autologous stem cell transplantation in every patient, and there was variation in brentuximab vedotin exposure. This table comes from immunoSEQ multiplex PCR, and its TCRdb copy is limited to in-frame clones, with some not included. The table records about 8,500 clones, around nine tenths of them present only once. The data stem from a study of PD-1 blockade in classical Hodgkin lymphoma. CDR3 size: 17 residues. Germline V gene data show CDR1 as LGHNA and CDR2 as YNFKEQ. After removal of 1 base from V and 0 bases from J, the junction contained 5 bases not matched to a gene.

This sequence joins TRBV4-2 and TRBJ2-7, with 11 bases lining up with TRBD2. The sample consisted of peripheral blood mononuclear cells (PBMCs), taken before the fourth cycle of nivolumab. This TCR was recovered from a human donor with classical Hodgkin lymphoma. The CDR3 region is CASSQARLAGGSYEQYF. CDR3 nucleotides: TGTGCCAGCAGCCAAGCCCGTCTAGCGGGGGGCTCCTACGAGCAGTACTTC.